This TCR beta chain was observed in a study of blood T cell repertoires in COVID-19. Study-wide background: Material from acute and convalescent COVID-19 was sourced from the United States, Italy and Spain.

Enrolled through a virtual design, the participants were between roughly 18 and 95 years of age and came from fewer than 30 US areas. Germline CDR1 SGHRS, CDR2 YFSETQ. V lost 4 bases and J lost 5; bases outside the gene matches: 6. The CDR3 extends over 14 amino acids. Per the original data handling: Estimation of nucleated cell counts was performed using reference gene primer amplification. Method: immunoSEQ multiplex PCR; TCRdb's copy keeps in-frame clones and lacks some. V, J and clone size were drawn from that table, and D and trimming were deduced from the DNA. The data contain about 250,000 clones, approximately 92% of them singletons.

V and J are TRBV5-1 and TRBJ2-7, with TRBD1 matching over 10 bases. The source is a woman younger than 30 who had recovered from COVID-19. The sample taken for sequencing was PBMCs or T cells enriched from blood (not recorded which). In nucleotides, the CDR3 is TGCGCCAGCAGCCCCGGGACAGGGGCCCACGAGCAGTACTTC. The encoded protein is CASSPGTGAHEQYF.